A selection of T cell receptor beta chains follows, all from one sample in a study of T cell changes during pregnancy in multiple sclerosis. Clones were sequenced by immunoSEQ multiplex PCR, and TCRdb holds only the in-frame ones, with some missing. The repertoire has some 69,000 clones, around nine tenths of them found once; the top ten carry 2.1%. The material was peripheral blood, obtained in the second trimester of pregnancy. The source of these receptors is a female donor in good health, enrolled as a control in a pregnancy study. The CDR3 runs from the conserved cysteine through the conserved F or W. A D gene is named only where the DNA matches it firmly. A clone size is listed for some rows: how often the clone was seen (once, few, many), or a class if it is expanded.

D: -; V: TRBV5-1; J: TRBJ1-6; size: -; CDR3: CASSSQGPGNSPLHF; DNA: TGCGCCAGCAGCTCCCAGGGTCCTGGTAATTCACCCCTCCACTTT
D: TRBD2; V: TRBV19; J: TRBJ2-1; size: once; CDR3: CASSISGGLWEQFF; DNA: TGTGCCAGTAGTATTAGCGGGGGGCTTTGGGAGCAGTTCTTC
D: TRBD2; V: TRBV9; J: TRBJ2-3; size: -; CDR3: CASSVGGRAHTDTQYF; DNA: TGTGCCAGCAGCGTAGGGGGGAGGGCCCACACAGATACGCAGTATTTT
D: TRBD1; V: TRBV5-6; J: TRBJ2-7; size: -; CDR3: CASSSPGTVSYEQYF; DNA: TGTGCCAGCAGCTCTCCCGGGACAGTCTCCTACGAGCAGTACTTC
D: TRBD1; V: TRBV6-1; J: TRBJ2-7; size: -; CDR3: CASRAYRGEQYF; DNA: TGTGCCAGCAGGGCGTACAGGGGCGAGCAGTACTTC
D: -; V: TRBV7-8; J: TRBJ2-5; size: once; CDR3: CASSTTTKTQYF; DNA: TGTGCCAGCAGCACCACAACAAAGACCCAGTACTTC
D: -; V: TRBV7-8; J: TRBJ1-6; size: -; CDR3: CASSLRGINSPLHF; DNA: TGTGCCAGCAGCCTAAGGGGCATCAATTCACCCCTCCACTTT
D: -; V: TRBV27; J: TRBJ1-4; size: -; CDR3: CASSLQGGAEKLFF; DNA: TGTGCCAGCAGTTTACAGGGAGGGGCTGAAAAACTGTTTTTT
D: -; V: TRBV28; J: TRBJ2-3; size: -; CDR3: CASSFWVGQGGGRPDTQYF; DNA: TGTGCCAGCAGTTTCTGGGTCGGTCAGGGCGGGGGCCGCCCAGATACGCAGTATTTT
D: TRBD1; V: TRBV2; J: TRBJ2-1; size: -; CDR3: CASRGGQGALNEQFF; DNA: TGTGCCAGCAGGGGGGGACAGGGGGCCCTAAATGAGCAGTTCTTC
D: TRBD2; V: TRBV5-1; J: TRBJ2-3; size: once; CDR3: CASSLEGLAATDTQYF; DNA: TGCGCCAGCAGCTTGGAGGGACTAGCGGCCACAGATACGCAGTATTTT
D: -; V: TRBV28; J: TRBJ1-5; size: -; CDR3: CASSPALGGNQPQHF; DNA: TGTGCCAGCAGCCCCGCCCTGGGCGGCAATCAGCCCCAGCATTTT
D: TRBD1; V: TRBV16; J: TRBJ2-5; size: -; CDR3: CASSPGQGGMETQYF; DNA: TGTGCCAGCAGCCCCGGACAGGGGGGAATGGAGACCCAGTACTTC
D: -; V: TRBV2; J: TRBJ1-2; size: -; CDR3: CASRESGGYTF; DNA: TGTGCCAGCCGGGAGAGCGGGGGCTACACCTTC
D: TRBD1; V: TRBV5-1; J: TRBJ2-7; size: -; CDR3: CASSAGTGGTYEQYF; DNA: TGCGCCAGCAGCGCGGGGACAGGGGGTACCTACGAGCAGTACTTC
D: -; V: TRBV5-6; J: TRBJ2-5; size: -; CDR3: CASSLGLQEWKTQYF; DNA: TGTGCCAGCAGCTTGGGGTTACAGGAGTGGAAGACCCAGTACTTC
D: TRBD1; V: TRBV29-1; J: TRBJ2-2; size: -; CDR3: CSVGRDRGAGELFF; DNA: TGCAGCGTGGGCCGGGACAGGGGGGCCGGGGAGCTGTTTTTT
D: -; V: TRBV2; J: TRBJ2-1; size: once; CDR3: CASSSDPGNEQFF; DNA: TGTGCCAGCAGTTCCGACCCGGGCAATGAGCAGTTCTTC
D: -; V: TRBV2; J: TRBJ1-3; size: -; CDR3: CASSEVSSGNTIYF; DNA: TGTGCCAGCAGTGAAGTCAGCTCTGGAAACACCATATATTTT
D: -; V: TRBV5-1; J: TRBJ2-3; size: -; CDR3: CASSSGSTDTQYF; DNA: TGCGCCAGCAGCTCCGGTAGCACAGATACGCAGTATTTT
D: -; V: TRBV7-3; J: TRBJ2-3; size: -; CDR3: CASSPGGGSDTQYF; DNA: TGTGCCAGCAGCCCAGGCGGGGGCTCAGATACGCAGTATTTT
D: -; V: TRBV7-2; J: TRBJ1-6; size: -; CDR3: CASSLGPNKNSPLHF; DNA: TGTGCCAGCAGCTTAGGGCCCAATAAAAATTCACCCCTCCACTTT
D: -; V: TRBV19; J: TRBJ2-3; size: -; CDR3: CATRSRATDTQYF; DNA: TGTGCCACCCGGAGCAGGGCCACAGATACGCAGTATTTT
D: TRBD1; V: TRBV10-3; J: TRBJ2-1; size: -; CDR3: CAISPGTGGVNEQFF; DNA: TGTGCCATCAGCCCCGGGACAGGGGGCGTAAATGAGCAGTTCTTC
D: -; V: TRBV23-1; J: TRBJ2-3; size: -; CDR3: CASSQSSPLAYF; DNA: TGCGCCAGCAGTCAATCCTCCCCATTGGCGTATTTT
D: TRBD1; V: TRBV28; J: TRBJ2-7; size: -; CDR3: CASHRGDSYEQYF; DNA: TGTGCCAGCCACAGGGGCGACTCCTACGAGCAGTACTTC
D: -; V: TRBV14; J: TRBJ2-1; size: -; CDR3: CASSQVRTVIFNEQFF; DNA: TGTGCCAGCAGCCAAGTTAGGACAGTCATCTTCAATGAGCAGTTCTTC
D: -; V: TRBV9; J: TRBJ2-3; size: -; CDR3: CASSVAKGQSTDTQYF; DNA: TGTGCCAGCAGCGTAGCAAAGGGGCAGAGCACAGATACGCAGTATTTT
D: -; V: TRBV2; J: TRBJ2-2; size: -; CDR3: CASRRQTTSAGELFF; DNA: TGTGCCAGCAGGCGACAGACAACGAGCGCCGGGGAGCTGTTTTTT
D: -; V: TRBV2; J: TRBJ1-1; size: -; CDR3: CASSEQRVSEAFF; DNA: TGTGCCAGCAGTGAACAACGAGTTAGTGAAGCTTTCTTT
D: -; V: TRBV11-1; J: TRBJ2-7; size: -; CDR3: CASSFAQPYEQYF; DNA: TGTGCCAGCAGCTTCGCACAGCCCTACGAGCAGTACTTC
D: TRBD1; V: TRBV7-8; J: TRBJ1-4; size: -; CDR3: CASSPWTGVNEKLFF; DNA: TGTGCCAGCAGCCCGTGGACAGGGGTTAATGAAAAACTGTTTTTT
D: -; V: TRBV16; J: TRBJ1-2; size: once; CDR3: CASSQDRTHGYTF; DNA: TGTGCCAGCAGCCAAGACAGAACCCATGGCTACACCTTC
D: -; V: TRBV9; J: TRBJ2-4; size: once; CDR3: CASSLQGSIQYF; DNA: TGTGCCAGCAGCCTCCAGGGGAGCATTCAGTACTTC
D: -; V: TRBV19; J: TRBJ1-2; size: few; CDR3: CASSMSVRDIYGYTF; DNA: TGTGCCAGTAGTATGTCCGTCCGGGACATCTATGGCTACACCTTC
D: -; V: TRBV5-1; J: TRBJ1-1; size: -; CDR3: CASSLDGQKNTEAFF; DNA: TGCGCCAGCAGCTTGGATGGACAGAAGAACACTGAAGCTTTCTTT
D: TRBD2; V: TRBV18; J: TRBJ2-3; size: -; CDR3: CASSPPGTSGSTDTQYF; DNA: TGTGCCAGCTCACCACCCGGGACTAGCGGAAGCACAGATACGCAGTATTTT
D: TRBD1; V: TRBV19; J: TRBJ1-1; size: -; CDR3: CASSIWTGEAFF; DNA: TGTGCCAGTAGTATTTGGACAGGGGAAGCTTTCTTT
D: -; V: TRBV4-1; J: TRBJ1-3; size: -; CDR3: CASSQVGLDPSGNTIYF; DNA: TGCGCCAGCAGCCAAGTGGGACTGGACCCCTCTGGAAACACCATATATTTT
D: TRBD2; V: TRBV19; J: TRBJ2-1; size: -; CDR3: CASSIRTGGLYNEQFF; DNA: TGTGCCAGTAGTATTCGCACGGGGGGACTCTACAATGAGCAGTTCTTC
D: -; V: TRBV7-9; J: TRBJ1-2; size: -; CDR3: CASSSDYGYTF; DNA: TGTGCCAGCAGCTCAGACTATGGCTACACCTTC
D: -; V: TRBV5-1; J: TRBJ1-3; size: -; CDR3: CASSLEPQGSSGNTIYF; DNA: TGCGCCAGCAGCTTGGAGCCCCAGGGGAGCTCTGGAAACACCATATATTTT
D: -; V: TRBV29-1; J: TRBJ2-6; size: -; CDR3: CSVLDREGYSGANVLTF; DNA: TGCAGCGTTTTGGACAGGGAGGGGTACTCTGGGGCCAACGTCCTGACTTTC
D: TRBD1; V: TRBV6-5; J: TRBJ2-7; size: -; CDR3: CASSSPGQGYEQYF; DNA: TGTGCCAGCAGTTCCCCGGGACAGGGCTACGAGCAGTACTTC
D: -; V: TRBV28; J: TRBJ1-5; size: once; CDR3: CASSPGTKRRQPQHF; DNA: TGTGCCAGCAGCCCTGGGACAAAACGGAGGCAGCCCCAGCATTTT
D: -; V: TRBV9; J: TRBJ2-1; size: -; CDR3: CASSASGVNEQFF; DNA: TGTGCCAGCAGCGCGTCAGGGGTCAATGAGCAGTTCTTC
D: -; V: TRBV19; J: TRBJ1-1; size: -; CDR3: CASSIDMNTEAFF; DNA: TGTGCCAGTAGTATAGATATGAACACTGAAGCTTTCTTT
D: -; V: TRBV7-8; J: TRBJ1-1; size: -; CDR3: CASGLSSKRANTEAFF; DNA: TGTGCCAGCGGACTTAGTTCAAAGAGGGCCAACACTGAAGCTTTCTTT
D: TRBD2; V: TRBV29-1; J: TRBJ2-2; size: -; CDR3: CSVKSGGFTGELFF; DNA: TGCAGCGTTAAGAGCGGGGGATTTACCGGGGAGCTGTTTTTT
D: TRBD1; V: TRBV11-2; J: TRBJ1-2; size: -; CDR3: CASSLSRGRDGYTF; DNA: TGTGCCAGCAGCCTAAGTAGGGGGCGAGATGGCTACACCTTC
D: TRBD2; V: TRBV9; J: TRBJ2-7; size: -; CDR3: CASSRTPGLTYEQYF; DNA: TGTGCCAGCAGCCGCACGCCGGGACTAACCTACGAGCAGTACTTC
D: -; V: TRBV5-1; J: TRBJ1-6; size: -; CDR3: CASSLSGAGNGSPLHF; DNA: TGCGCCAGCAGCTTGAGTGGGGCGGGGAACGGTTCACCCCTCCACTTT
D: -; V: TRBV7-9; J: TRBJ2-1; size: -; CDR3: CASSKGESSYNEQFF; DNA: TGTGCCAGCAGCAAGGGGGAGAGCTCCTACAATGAGCAGTTCTTC
D: TRBD1; V: TRBV4-1; J: TRBJ2-7; size: -; CDR3: CASSPGTGIEQYF; DNA: TGCGCCAGCAGCCCAGGGACAGGGATCGAGCAGTACTTC
D: -; V: TRBV27; J: TRBJ1-5; size: -; CDR3: CASSLTSGWYQPQHF; DNA: TGTGCCAGCAGTTTAACTTCAGGGTGGTACCAGCCCCAGCATTTT
D: -; V: TRBV16; J: TRBJ1-1; size: once; CDR3: CASSGGGNDEAFF; DNA: TGTGCCAGCAGCGGGGGGGGGAATGATGAAGCTTTCTTT
D: -; V: TRBV5-4; J: TRBJ1-2; size: -; CDR3: CASSLASGAGYTF; DNA: TGTGCCAGCAGCTTGGCCTCGGGAGCTGGCTACACCTTC
D: -; V: TRBV19; J: TRBJ1-5; size: -; CDR3: CASTTARSNLGNQPQHF; DNA: TGTGCCAGTACCACAGCCCGATCCAACCTGGGCAATCAGCCCCAGCATTTT
D: TRBD2; V: TRBV7-8; J: TRBJ2-1; size: few; CDR3: CASSSKRGGPGGNEQFF; DNA: TGTGCCAGCAGCTCTAAGCGGGGGGGCCCCGGGGGTAATGAGCAGTTCTTC